This T cell receptor (beta chain) was captured by sequencing in a study of blood T cell repertoires in COVID-19. Clones were read by immunoSEQ multiplex PCR, and TCRdb kept only the in-frame ones, dropping some. The sample has just over 95,000 clones, approximately 90% seen once. Sequencing was carried out using peripheral blood. This clonotype was sampled from a man aged 45-65 years with acute or convalescent COVID-19.

The CDR3 DNA reads as TGTGCCAGCAGCCCACAGGCTAACTATGGCTACACCTTC. Amino acid sequence: CASSPQANYGYTF. The chain combines TRBV7-2 with TRBJ1-2, with D tentatively TRBD1 (5 bases). CDR1 is SGHTA and CDR2 is FQGNSA in the germline V gene. V was clipped by 5 bases and J by 0 bases, with 7 bases between them. The CDR3 spans 13 residues.